This T cell receptor beta chain comes out of a study of monozygotic twins with inflammatory bowel disease. The CDR3 is 12 amino acids. CDR1 and CDR2 from the germline V gene are MNHEY and SVGEGT. No DNA is given; TCRdb re-called the 5' RACE reads and lists each CDR3 protein once. The clone table shows about 300,000 distinct CDR3 sequences, with the ten largest holding less than 6.5%. The TCR sequence derives from a human donor with ulcerative colitis or Crohn's disease, or a healthy co-twin of an affected twin (not recorded which). Sequenced sample: blood. The rearrangement joins TRBV6-2 or TRBV6-3 to TRBJ1-2. The CDR3 loop reads CASSSGVRGYTF.